The TCR beta chain under discussion was sequenced for a study of shared clonotypes between healthy human individuals (dated by TCRdb to the early 2020s). In the study overall: A couple of women and a few men aged 18 to 49 years were included in the cohort. Per donor, three plates each were used for CD4 naive and CD4 memory, two for CD8 naive, and one for CD8 memory. To estimate repertoire size and how much clonotype sharing occurs between individuals, the study deeply sequenced the blood TCR repertoires of roughly 5 healthy adults. To increase sequencing depth and limit assay-specific biases, different laboratories used diverse techniques to prepare libraries and sequence TCR repertoires. Per donor, leukapheresis produced somewhere between about 0.9 and 10 billion PBMCs. What the research found in general, with its limitations: Sharing across a few donors was observed for roughly 5.4% of naive CD4, under 4% of naive CD8, 2.3% of memory CD4, and roughly 0.4% of memory CD8 clonotypes. Higher generation probabilities were observed for clonotypes shared by all four sorted-subset donors than for non-shared clonotypes. Pairwise subsampling indicated that sequencing depth was expected to affect the degree of clonotype sharing among donors. Rarefaction of sorted-subset datasets indicated incomplete sequencing despite the large sequencing depth. Because the study included only a small number of donors, the genetic and exposure-history diversity represented was limited. Naive subsets generally had larger estimated clonotype richness than memory subsets. Only blood was sampled, and tissue TCR repertoires likely differ from those in blood.

In the case of this clone: This clone's antigen is unknown. No much larger clone exists at a distance of one base, and base qualities are not known.

CDR1 MDHEN and CDR2 SYDVKM were looked up in the germline V gene. Deletion took 7 bases off V and 8 bases off J, with a span of 17 bases between the germline ends. The CDR3 has 13 amino acids, counting the end cysteine and phenylalanine. Just the 39-base CDR3 DNA is kept, in frame starting at base 1. TCR CDR3 regions were amplified from genomic DNA by multiplex PCR using the deep immunoSEQ assay. Genomic DNA extracted from each cell subset was distributed evenly over all wells of several immunoSEQ 96-well plates, and each plate served as one replicate. Each replicate PCR for sorted subsets received about 220 ng genomic DNA, equal to tens of thousands of T cell genomes. The purified libraries were quantified using a Qubit 3.0 fluorometer, sized with a Bioanalyzer 2100, and then quantified again using the KAPA Library Quantification kit. Each immunoSEQ 96-well plate was sequenced on its own single-read 150-cycle Illumina NextSeq 550 flow cell. In the original analysis: Because only junctional sequences without quality scores were contained in the immunoSEQ output, filtering matching that applied to full-length reads could not be performed. Sequences were annotated with PyIR, a Python wrapper for IgBLAST v1.9, using IMGT germline references to assign V/J genes and CDR3. Any read was removed if the V/J assignment was weak (E-value above 1e-6), the CDR3 was missing, or the read contained stop codons, out-of-frame junctions, or ambiguous translated residues. V3J clonotypes were defined as sequences sharing the same inferred V gene, J gene, and CDR3 amino acid sequence. To compute the percentage overlap between repertoires, the number of shared unique clonotypes was divided by the size of the smaller repertoire. RTK rarefaction, the Chao1 estimator, and Recon v2.1 estimates of unobserved clonotypes were used to assess repertoire richness. For all TCRbeta clonotypes obtained by the gDNA method from a handful of donors, generation probabilities were computed with OLGA. Here the immuneACCESS table is served through TCRdb, limited to in-frame sequences with V and J called. Missing clones are a known gap in these copies; in checked studies unresolved V genes cover under half, and the rest lacks a known reason. That table is the source of V, J and clone size, and D and trimming were worked out from the DNA. In all, the sample holds around 990,000 clones, and approximately 80% of those were seen once. Of the sample, roughly 0.9% falls within the top ten clones.

Donors were healthy HIV-negative adults with no recently reported acute infections or vaccinations. All donors were Caucasian adults living in Nashville, Tennessee, USA. CD4+ T cells were enriched by magnetic negative selection, after which naive cells were positively selected on CD45RA and the negative fraction was taken as the memory subset. After blood collection by leukapheresis, PBMCs were isolated using Ficoll-Histopaque density gradient centrifugation and then cryopreserved in the vapor phase of liquid nitrogen. Analytical flow cytometry was used to check the purity and quantity of every magnetically sorted T cell population. Each sorted fraction had its genomic DNA isolated and then quantified by UV absorbance on a Nanodrop 2000c.

This TCR was recovered from a man between 18 and 35 years old in good health. Some clones in this sample may be carry-over from other donors' samples. The chain couples TRBV28 to TRBJ1-2, with the identity of the D gene unclear. The sequencing input was memory CD4+ T cells from PBMCs. This sample's cell subset or site label indicates: CD45RA-negative fraction. CDR3 protein: CASKFSLQGGYTF. Here is the DNA: TGTGCCAGCAAGTTTTCCCTCCAAGGGGGCTACACCTTC.